Described below is a single T cell receptor (beta chain) sequence and its context. Its antigen is unidentified. Data came from immunoSEQ multiplex PCR; TCRdb stores just in-frame clones and leaves some out. The repertoire holds about 16,000 clones, with 89% as singletons. These data are taken from a study of chemoradiotherapy in HPV16-positive cancers. Germline V gene data show CDR1 as KGHSH and CDR2 as LQKENI. V lost 3 bases, J lost 0 bases, and 4 bases stayed unmatched. The CDR3 is 16 amino acids. Study-wide findings and caveats: Functional assays defining HPV-specific T cells used only a couple of HPV16-positive patients.

The chain links TRBV18 to TRBJ1-4, with TRBD1 identical over 7 bases. Source: blood, taken from a patient who underwent chemoradiotherapy. The TCR originated in a human donor with HPV-associated anogenital cancer. Written as DNA, the CDR3 is TGTGCCAGCTCACCTAGACAGGGAGCAACTAATGAAAAACTGTTTTTT. This sequence encodes CASSPRQGATNEKLFF.